The 23 T cell receptor beta chains listed next were all sequenced from one sample in a study of blood T cell repertoires in COVID-19. The method was immunoSEQ multiplex PCR; TCRdb's version includes in-frame clones alone and lacks a portion of them. Here the sample spans some 54,000 clones, under 85% being singletons. Sequencing was done on a sample of peripheral blood. These receptors all come from a man between 65 and 85 years old with active COVID-19.

This chain connects TRBV6-5 to TRBJ2-7; 10 bases agree with TRBD1. V gave up 0 bases and J gave up 5 bases; unmatched junction bases: 7. From germline, CDR1 is MNHEY and CDR2 SVGAGI. The CDR3 totals 16 residues. Here the CDR3 reads CASSYSGQGSWHEQYF. The CDR3 DNA follows: TGTGCCAGCAGTTACTCGGGACAGGGGAGTTGGCACGAGCAGTACTTC.

The V call is TRBV6-5, the J call TRBJ2-7; TRBD1 matches at 12 bases. CDR3 length: 14 amino acids. V was clipped by 6 bases and J by 5 bases; unmatched bases: 5. Germline V gene sequence: CDR1 MNHEY, CDR2 SVGAGI. CDR3 region: CASSPGTGGHEQYF. CDR3 DNA: TGTGCCAGCAGCCCCGGGACAGGGGGCCACGAGCAGTACTTC.

The CDR3 sequence: CASRRAGGTDTQYF. The CDR3 DNA reads as TGTGCCAGCCGGCGGGCAGGGGGCACAGATACGCAGTATTTT. The rearrangement joins TRBV5-4 to TRBJ2-3, with a tentative D call TRBD1 (6 bases). Trimming stripped 7 bases from V and 1 base from J, with 13 bases between. This CDR3 has 14 amino acids. Germline V gives CDR1 SGHNT, CDR2 YYREEE (reference sequence). The full variable domain, its missing parts supplied by reference TRBV5-4 and TRBJ2-3, is ETGVTQSPTHLIKTRGQQVTLRCSSQSGHNTVSWYQQALGQGPQFIFQYYREEENGRGNFPPRFSGLQFPNYSSELNVNALELDDSALYLCASRRAGGTDTQYFGPGTRLTVL.

This chain links TRBV28 with TRBJ1-1; D might be TRBD1 (5 bases). The germline V gene encodes CDR1 MDHEN and CDR2 SYDVKM. The V and J ends lost 10 bases and 7 bases respectively, with 16 bases between them. The CDR3 has 12 residues. Here the CDR3 DNA reads TGTGCCACACGGGGGTTTGGCGGTGAAGCTTTCTTT. Translation gives CATRGFGGEAFF. Looking up the rest from reference TRBV28 and TRBJ1-1 gives the full variable domain: DVKVTQSSRYLVKRTGEKVFLECVQDMDHENMFWYRQDPGLGLRLIYFSYDVKMKEKGDIPEGYSVSREKKERFSLILESASTNQTSMYLCATRGFGGEAFFGQGTRLTVV.

V is TRBV4-1 and J is TRBJ1-1; tentative D call: TRBD1 (6 bases). Germline CDR1 and CDR2: MGHRA and YSYEKL. The V and J ends lost 3 bases and 3 bases respectively, with 17 bases between them. The CDR3 consists of 16 residues. The CDR3 is CASSQGNRARHTEAFF. CDR3 bases: TGCGCCAGCAGCCAGGGAAACAGGGCTAGGCACACTGAAGCTTTCTTT.

The chain combines TRBV7-2 with TRBJ2-7; 11 bases are shared with TRBD2. The CDR3 runs to 15 residues. V lost 1 base, J lost 2 bases, and 1 base stayed unmatched. Germline CDR1 and CDR2: SGHTA and FQGNSA. In DNA, the CDR3 is TGTGCCAGCAGCTTAGGTAGCGGGGGGGCCTACGAGCAGTACTTC. Amino acid sequence: CASSLGSGGAYEQYF.

As for this clone: This sample also contains other DNA sequences that code for the same CDR3. This chain links TRBV19 with TRBJ1-2; D gene uncertain. Germline V gene data show CDR1 as LNHDA and CDR2 as SQIVND (reference sequence). The CDR3 consists of 13 residues. The germline V and J ends were trimmed by 1 base and 1 base, with 4 bases remaining between them. As DNA, the CDR3 is TGTGCCAGTAGTATAGGACTTAACTATGGCTACACCTTC. The encoded protein is CASSIGLNYGYTF.

V gene TRBV3-1 (or the pseudogene TRBV3-2) combines with J gene TRBJ1-4; no clear D gene. The CDR3 has 14 amino acids. Trimming removed 5 bases at V and 7 bases at J, with 14 bases between. Germline-derived CDR1 and CDR2 are LGHDT and YNNKEL (reference sequence). CDR3 amino acids: CASSASGPFEKLFF. The CDR3 DNA reads TGTGCCAGCAGCGCCTCTGGGCCTTTTGAAAAACTGTTTTTT.

V and J are TRBV6-2 or TRBV6-3 and TRBJ1-5; 7 bases fit TRBD1. V lost 5 bases and J lost 4; bases outside the gene matches: 8. The germline gives CDR1 MNHEY, CDR2 SVGEGT. CDR3 length: 15 residues. The CDR3 loop is CASSRGQAGNQPQHF. CDR3 DNA sequence: TGTGCCAGCAGTCGCGGACAGGCCGGGAATCAGCCCCAGCATTTT.

V is TRBV4-1 and J is TRBJ2-7; 7 positions agree with TRBD1. V gave up 0 bases and J gave up 3 bases; unmatched junction bases: 8. Germline assignment: CDR1 MGHRA and CDR2 YSYEKL. This CDR3 is built from 16 residues. The CDR3 DNA reads as TGCGCCAGCAGCCAAGATCATCGGCCAGGGGGCTACGAGCAGTACTTC. This codes for CASSQDHRPGGYEQYF.

Only a few counts were recorded for this clone. The chain is built from TRBV5-1 and TRBJ1-1; D gene uncertain. The V end was cut by 4 bases, the J end by 1 base, with 11 bases between. CDR3 length: 14 residues. Germline CDR1 is SGHRS and CDR2 is YFSETQ. The CDR3 DNA is TGCGCCAGCAGCGGAACAGTTGAGAACACTGAAGCTTTCTTT. Protein product: CASSGTVENTEAFF.

The V call is TRBV7-9, the J call TRBJ1-1; no firm D call. This CDR3 has 12 residues. From germline, CDR1 is SEHNR and CDR2 FQNEAQ (reference sequence). V was pared by 1 base and J by 10 bases, with 10 bases between. The CDR3 here is CASSLGALGAFF. CDR3 bases: TGTGCCAGCAGCTTAGGGGCCCTCGGAGCTTTCTTT.

V is TRBV11-2 and J is TRBJ2-7; weak D call: TRBD1 (5 bases). The CDR3 contains 15 residues. Germline CDR1 and CDR2: SGHAT and FQNNGV. The V and J ends lost 5 bases and 2 bases respectively, with 16 bases between them. Written as DNA, the CDR3 is TGTGCCAGCAGCGCTCGTCCTGGGGCGGCCTACGAGCAGTACTTC. Translated: CASSARPGAAYEQYF. The full variable domain, with the rest looked up from reference TRBV11-2 and TRBJ2-7, is EAGVAQSPRYKIIEKRQSVAFWCNPISGHATLYWYQQILGQGPKLLIQFQNNGVVDDSQLPKDRFSAERLKGVDSTLKIQPAKLEDSAVYLCASSARPGAAYEQYFGPGTRLTVT.

The chain combines TRBV6-2 or TRBV6-3 with TRBJ2-7; TRBD1 matches 10 bases. The CDR3 runs to 18 residues. The V and J ends lost 2 bases and 4 bases, in that order; junction bases with no gene match: 14. CDR1 and CDR2 (germline): MNHEY, SVGEGT. The CDR3 sequence is CASSYVWATGGAGYEQYF. CDR3 in DNA: TGTGCCAGCAGTTACGTATGGGCGACAGGGGGCGCAGGGTACGAGCAGTACTTC.

V usage is TRBV5-4 and J usage is TRBJ2-6; 12 bases are a match to TRBD2. This CDR3 region has 18 residues. V gave up 4 bases and J gave up 0 bases; unmatched junction bases: 5. Germline lookup yields CDR1 SGHNT and CDR2 YYREEE (reference sequence). The CDR3 DNA is TGTGCCAGCAGCCTAGGACTAGCGGGGCTCTCTGGGGCCAACGTCCTGACTTTC. It is translated as CASSLGLAGLSGANVLTF.

The rearrangement links TRBV3-1 (or the pseudogene TRBV3-2) to TRBJ2-7; TRBD1 agrees at 7 bases. The CDR3 has 13 residues. Germline-derived CDR1 and CDR2 are LGHDT and YNNKEL (reference sequence). The J segment lost 1 base and the V segment lost 4 bases, leaving 1 base of the junction unmatched. The CDR3 sequence is CASSPGQSYEQYF. The CDR3 nucleotides are TGTGCCAGCAGCCCGGGACAGTCCTACGAGCAGTACTTC.

The chain employs TRBV5-6 and TRBJ2-1, with D tentatively TRBD2 (5 bases). CDR3 length: 16 amino acids. V lost 3 bases, J lost 2 bases, and 15 bases lay in between. Germline assignment: CDR1 SGHDT and CDR2 YYEEEE. CDR3 region: CASSSLDGLAYNEQFF. CDR3 DNA sequence: TGTGCCAGCAGCTCCCTAGATGGACTGGCCTACAATGAGCAGTTCTTC.

The V gene is TRBV11-3, the J gene TRBJ2-7, with unresolved D. V was pared by 1 base and J by 4 bases, with 8 bases between. The CDR3 has 13 residues. Germline CDR1 SGHNT, CDR2 YENEEA. DNA for the CDR3: TGTGCCAGCAGCTTAGCCGCAACTTACGAGCAGTACTTC. Encoded protein: CASSLAATYEQYF.

The chain is built from TRBV10-3 and TRBJ2-7; 10 bases match TRBD1. The length of the CDR3 is 16 residues. V gave up 2 bases and J gave up 4 bases; unmatched junction bases: 8. Germline assignment: CDR1 ENHRY and CDR2 SYGVKD. CDR3 coding DNA: TGTGCCATCAGTGAGCTTCCAGGACAGGGGGTTTACGAGCAGTACTTC. This sequence encodes CAISELPGQGVYEQYF.

The V and J genes are TRBV27 and TRBJ1-1; D is ambiguous. The CDR3 length is 16 residues. V was cut by 5 bases and J by 2 bases, with 18 bases left in between. Germline values: CDR1 MNHEY, CDR2 SMNVEV (reference sequence). In DNA form, the CDR3 reads TGTGCCAGCAGTACCCCCCGAGGCAGATTCAACACTGAAGCTTTCTTT. Its translation: CASSTPRGRFNTEAFF.

The chain carries TRBV10-1 and TRBJ2-1, with a weak D call TRBD2 (6 bases). CDR1 and CDR2 from the germline V gene are WNHNN and SYGVQD (reference sequence). V gave up 8 bases and J gave up 14 bases, with 22 bases separating them. This CDR3 contains 13 residues. CDR3 residues: CASGRGYVPQEFF. CDR3 DNA: TGCGCCAGCGGTCGGGGGTACGTCCCTCAGGAGTTCTTC.

CDR3 region: CASSSRGYEQYF. CDR3 DNA: TGTGCCAGCAGCTCTCGGGGCTACGAGCAGTACTTC. V is TRBV2 and J is TRBJ2-7, with a possible D match to TRBD2 (5 bases). Germline V gene sequence: CDR1 SNHLY, CDR2 FYNNEI. V was cut by 6 bases and J by 3 bases, with 9 bases left in between. This CDR3 contains 12 residues.

The chain has TRBV4-2 and TRBJ2-7, with TRBD2 matching 11 bases. Germline values: CDR1 LGHNA, CDR2 YNFKEQ. The CDR3 loop spans 16 amino acids. Unmatched junction bases numbered 6, after V lost 3 bases and J lost 2 bases. The CDR3 region has the DNA TGTGCCAGCAGCCAGGCTAGCGGGGGGAACCCCTACGAGCAGTACTTC. As protein: CASSQASGGNPYEQYF.